A single sample gave rise to the 24 T cell receptor beta chains below, sequenced in a study of T cells expressing NK-cell markers. Following a re-call of the 5' RACE reads, TCRdb has one entry per CDR3 protein and lacks DNA. This repertoire includes about 550,000 distinct CDR3 sequences. The specimen was blood T cells: a sorted CD56 or NKG2C T cell subset, CD4+ or CD8+ T cells, or bulk PBMC T cells (not recorded which). Receptors originate from a man aged 18 to 29 in good health.

V is TRBV12-3 or TRBV12-4 and J is TRBJ2-1; without DNA, the TCRdb call of TRBD1 cannot be checked. The CDR3 is 13 amino acids. The CDR3 here is CASRRQLSDEQFF.

The chain recombines TRBV30 with TRBJ2-1; TCRdb gives TRBD1 as the D gene, but with no DNA this cannot be confirmed. This CDR3 contains 13 residues. The germline gives CDR1 GTSNPN, CDR2 SVGIG (reference sequence). CDR3 region: CAWSGLQGGEQFF.

The chain combines TRBV12-3 or TRBV12-4 with TRBJ2-3; TCRdb reports TRBD1, a call that lacks DNA to check it against. The length of the CDR3 is 13 residues. CDR3 residues: CASSFREADTQYF.

This chain uses TRBV5-1 with TRBJ2-7; without DNA, the TCRdb call of TRBD1 cannot be checked. Germline V gene sequence: CDR1 SGHRS, CDR2 YFSETQ. This CDR3 spans 14 amino acids. CDR3 in amino acids: CASSLGTGIYEQYF.

This chain connects TRBV5-1 to TRBJ2-7. The germline V gene has CDR1 SGHRS and CDR2 YFSETQ. The CDR3 contains 16 residues. This CDR3 is CASSLTLRVSSYEQYF.

The chain combines TRBV15 with TRBJ2-5; without DNA, the TCRdb call of TRBD1 cannot be checked. This CDR3 is 14 amino acids long. Germline-derived CDR1 and CDR2 are LNHNV and YYDKDF (reference sequence). CDR3 residues: CATSSKGPRETQYF.

J is TRBJ2-3 and V is TRBV24-1; TCRdb lists TRBD2, though no DNA is available to test this call. Germline CDR1 and CDR2: KGHDR and SFDVKD. The CDR3 runs 15 residues. This CDR3 reads CATSPTAGEKDTQYF.

The rearrangement links TRBV9 to TRBJ2-1; there is no DNA to check the TCRdb D call of TRBD2. Germline V gene data show CDR1 as SGDLS and CDR2 as YYNGEE. CDR3 length: 16 amino acids. CDR3 protein: CASSVEWSGPYNEQFF.

The rearrangement joins TRBV12-3 or TRBV12-4 to TRBJ1-1; checking the TCRdb D call of TRBD1 is not possible without DNA. This CDR3 spans 17 amino acids. CDR3 protein: CASSLHGLQGLNTEAFF.

The rearrangement uses TRBV9 and TRBJ2-1; TCRdb designates TRBD1, a call that cannot be tested without DNA. CDR3 length equals 13 residues. Germline lookup yields CDR1 SGDLS and CDR2 YYNGEE. Here the CDR3 reads CASSVVGVSEQFF.

The chain carries TRBV5-1 and TRBJ2-1; TCRdb's D call, TRBD2, is unchecked because there is no DNA. Germline V lookup: CDR1 SGHRS, CDR2 YFSETQ. The CDR3 is 17 residues long. CDR3: CASSPTPPGLGGNEQFF.

This rearrangement joins TRBV12-3 or TRBV12-4 to TRBJ1-1; the TRBD1 assignment by TCRdb is unverifiable without DNA. The CDR3 runs to 13 residues. CDR3: CASSAAPGYEAFF.

J is TRBJ2-7 and V is TRBV28. This CDR3 is built from 14 residues. Germline assignment: CDR1 MDHEN and CDR2 SYDVKM. CDR3 sequence: CASSPYMPPYEQYF.

V and J are TRBV20-1 and TRBJ2-7; the D call from TCRdb, TRBD2, cannot be confirmed without DNA. This CDR3 is 15 amino acids long. Germline CDR1 DFQATT, CDR2 SNEGSKA (reference sequence). This chain's CDR3 is CSARNLGISAGEQYF.

The CDR3 protein is CASRINVGEQFF. This chain joins TRBV7-9 and TRBJ2-1. Germline V gene data show CDR1 as SEHNR and CDR2 as FQNEAQ (reference sequence). The CDR3 length is 12 residues.

The chain recombines TRBV12-3 or TRBV12-4 with TRBJ2-3; the D call from TCRdb, TRBD2, cannot be confirmed without DNA. The CDR3 spans 15 residues. The CDR3 loop reads CASLNLLSITDTQYF.

The rearrangement links TRBV27 to TRBJ1-3; TCRdb returns TRBD1, unconfirmable since there is no DNA. Germline CDR1 reads MNHEY; CDR2 reads SMNVEV (reference sequence). The CDR3 covers 16 residues. CDR3 amino acids: CASSLTGDSSGNTIYF.

This chain links TRBV5-1 with TRBJ1-1. The CDR3 is 14 residues long. Germline lookup yields CDR1 SGHRS and CDR2 YFSETQ. The CDR3 here is CASSPGAQNTEAFF.

The chain links TRBV10-3 to TRBJ2-2; TCRdb returns TRBD1, unconfirmable since there is no DNA. There are 17 residues in the CDR3. Germline-derived CDR1 and CDR2 are ENHRY and SYGVKD. CDR3 loop: CAIRGTGGKANTGELFF.

The J gene is TRBJ2-5, the V gene TRBV7-2; absent DNA, TCRdb's TRBD2 call cannot be checked. Per germline, CDR1 SGHTA and CDR2 FQGNSA. The CDR3 spans 17 residues. This chain's CDR3 is CASSHLFGREGQETQYF.

This sequence joins TRBV20-1 and TRBJ2-7; TCRdb designates TRBD1, a call that cannot be tested without DNA. The CDR3 has 17 residues. The germline gives CDR1 DFQATT, CDR2 SNEGSKA (reference sequence). The CDR3: CSASLTRAPGQDYEQYF.

The genes are TRBV10-2 and TRBJ2-5; without DNA, the TCRdb call of TRBD2 cannot be checked. Germline-derived CDR1 and CDR2 are WSHSY and SAAADI. This CDR3 is 15 amino acids long. The CDR3 loop reads CASSHGTSSGETQYF.

The chain couples TRBV12-3 or TRBV12-4 to TRBJ1-2. This CDR3 comprises 13 residues. The CDR3 here is CASRLHAGYGYTF.

This chain links TRBV12-3 or TRBV12-4 with TRBJ2-7; TCRdb outputs TRBD1, but without DNA this stays unchecked. The CDR3 loop spans 13 amino acids. The CDR3 loop reads CASTSYGASEQYF.